One TCR beta chain is described in this entry. This specimen belongs to a study of blood T cell repertoires in COVID-19. Study-level information: Researchers got acute and convalescent COVID-19 samples from the United States, Italy and Spain. T cells, B-cell-depleted T cells, or PBMCs provided the cDNA or gDNA that served as material.

In the original workflow: Researchers report that nucleated cell counts were estimated from reference gene primer amplification. This table comes from immunoSEQ multiplex PCR, and its TCRdb copy is limited to in-frame clones, with some not included. Clone size and the V and J calls come from that table; the DNA yielded D and trimming. The sample has roughly 50,000 clones; approximately 85% are singletons. From germline, CDR1 is MNHEY and CDR2 SMNVEV (reference sequence). The V and J ends lost 6 bases and 7 bases, in that order; junction bases with no gene match: 10. This CDR3 has 15 amino acids. The specimen sequenced was peripheral blood. The chain has TRBV27 and TRBJ1-4; TRBD1 agrees at 8 bases. The TCR sequence derives from a woman of 80 years or more with COVID-19, enrolled during active disease. The CDR3 DNA sequence: TGTGCCAGCAGAGGCAGGGGGCGAGGTGGTGAAAAACTGTTTTTT. It yields the protein CASRGRGRGGEKLFF. Variable domain in full (rest from reference TRBV27 and TRBJ1-4): EAQVTQNPRYLITVTGKKLTVTCSQNMNHEYMSWYRQDPGLGLRQIYYSMNVEVTDKGDVPEGYKVSRKEKRNFPLILESPSPNQTSLYFCASRGRGRGGEKLFFGSGTQLSVL.